The 7 T cell receptor beta chains given below trace back to one sample, sequenced in a study of identical twins. TCRdb reprocessed the 5' RACE reads with MiXCR, giving one entry per CDR3 protein. Among 400,000 to 650,000 distinct CDR3 sequences listed, 22% were seen once. The same data also went into a second study, on T cells expressing NK-cell markers.

Input material: CD4+ T cells sorted from blood. These TCRs come from a woman younger than 35 in good health.

CDR3 DNA: TGTGCCACCAGCAGAGATCTATTGCAGGGAGTCAATCAGCCCCAGCATTTT. The encoded protein is CATSRDLLQGVNQPQHF. The chain employs TRBV15 and TRBJ1-5; weak D call: TRBD1 (5 bases). CDR3 length equals 17 residues. CDR1 and CDR2 from the germline V gene are LNHNV and YYDKDF (reference sequence). Trimming cost V 0 bases and J 3 bases, with 15 bases left between them.

This chain connects TRBV20-1 to TRBJ1-4; 9 bases fit TRBD1. J gave up 8 bases and V 5 bases, and 9 bases lay outside the gene matches. This CDR3 has 14 amino acids. From germline, CDR1 is DFQATT and CDR2 SNEGSKA (reference sequence). In DNA form, the CDR3 reads TGCAGTGCTCCTCACAGGGGGCGAGGGGAAAAACTGTTTTTT. Amino acid sequence: CSAPHRGRGEKLFF.

This clonotype was found a few times. V usage is TRBV5-1 and J usage is TRBJ2-5; TRBD1 might be the D (6 bases). V was pared by 3 bases and J by 5 bases, with 11 bases between. Germline V gene lookup returns CDR1 SGHRS and CDR2 YFSETQ. The length of the CDR3 is 13 residues. The CDR3 reads CASSYQGSETQYF. The DNA for the CDR3 is TGCGCCAGCAGCTACCAGGGGAGCGAGACCCAGTACTTC.

The chain combines TRBV20-1 with TRBJ2-1, with 13 nucleotides matching TRBD2. With V trimmed by 3 bases and J by 10 bases, 9 bases remained unmatched. The germline V gene encodes CDR1 DFQATT and CDR2 SNEGSKA (reference sequence). The CDR3 contains 15 residues. The CDR3 DNA is TGCAGTGCTAGGGAACTAGCGGGGGGGCGTTTAGAGCAGTTCTTC. Translating it yields CSARELAGGRLEQFF.

The rearrangement joins TRBV20-1 to TRBJ2-1; TRBD2 agrees at 14 bases. Germline CDR1 DFQATT, CDR2 SNEGSKA (reference sequence). This CDR3 is built from 19 residues. V dropped 5 bases and J dropped 4; count of bases not matched to a gene: 16. In DNA, the CDR3 is TGCAGTGCTGATGGAACCGGGACTAGCGGGGGTCTGGAGTACAATGAGCAGTTCTTC. Translating it yields CSADGTGTSGGLEYNEQFF.

The V gene is TRBV12-3 or TRBV12-4, the J gene TRBJ1-2; 8 bases agree with TRBD1. The CDR3 is 16 residues long. The V segment lost 6 bases and the J segment 0 bases; nucleotides outside the gene matches: 9. CDR3 coding DNA: TGTGCCAGCAGACAGGGGGTGCGAGTTTCTAACTATGGCTACACCTTC. Translated, it gives CASRQGVRVSNYGYTF.

As DNA, the CDR3 is TGTGCCAGCAGTTTTCGAGACCCAAACACTGAAGCTTTCTTT. Encoded protein: CASSFRDPNTEAFF. This chain uses TRBV12-3 or TRBV12-4 with TRBJ1-1; no reliable D call. Trimming pared 3 bases from V and 2 bases from J, leaving 10 bases between. The CDR3 loop spans 14 amino acids.